This entry lists 3 T cell receptor beta chains sequenced from one sample in a study of beta chain features in type 1 diabetes. These receptors have no identified antigens. The study, taken as a whole, reports: Significant though moderate, a shortening of TCRB CDR3s appeared in all four CD4+ subsets of Type 1 diabetes patients.

Expressed TCRB transcripts got sequenced, as all isolated RNA was reverse transcribed. Method: immunoSEQ multiplex PCR; TCRdb's copy keeps in-frame clones and lacks some. This table holds 400,000 or so clones, roughly 12% found once. Sequencing was performed on naive CD4+ T cells from blood. Receptors were obtained from a woman aged 18-35 years with type 1 diabetes.

The V call is TRBV28, the J call TRBJ2-7; 11 bases are a match to TRBD1. This CDR3 is 14 amino acids long. V was pared by 7 bases and J by 5 bases, with 7 bases of the junction left unmatched. Germline loops: CDR1 MDHEN, CDR2 SYDVKM. The CDR3 DNA is TGTGCCAGCATCCCGGGACAGGGGGTCGACGAGCAGTACTTC. Protein: CASIPGQGVDEQYF.

The genes are TRBV4-1 and TRBJ2-7, with 7 bases aligning to TRBD2. V was clipped by 5 bases and J by 0 bases; unmatched bases: 4. CDR1 is MGHRA, CDR2 YSYEKL, per germline. There are 14 residues in the CDR3. CDR3 amino acids: CASSRGLYSYEQYF. In DNA, the CDR3 is TGCGCCAGCAGCAGGGGACTATACTCCTACGAGCAGTACTTC.

The table lists this clone with a count of one. The chain combines TRBV7-3 with TRBJ2-1, with D unresolved. Germline V CDR1 and CDR2: SGHTA, FQGTGA. The CDR3 spans 16 residues. The germline V and J ends were trimmed by 1 base and 7 bases, with 17 bases remaining between them. CDR3 DNA: TGTGCCAGCAGCTTAATGAGTACGGAGAATGGAAATGAGCAGTTCTTC. This encodes CASSLMSTENGNEQFF.